The rows below give T cell receptor beta chains drawn from one sample of a study of T cell responses to AZD1222 COVID-19 vaccine. Assay: immunoSEQ multiplex PCR; the TCRdb copy retains only in-frame clones and omits some. The table has around 120,000 clones, about 86% seen once. The sequencing used peripheral blood, collected 28 days after the second AZD1222 dose. The source is an adult who received the AZD1222 COVID-19 vaccine. Each CDR3 is given with its conserved first and last residue.

cdr3_length	v_call	j_call	cdr3_aa
15	TRBV4-1	TRBJ1-2	CASSQGVGLSYGYTF
13	TRBV30	TRBJ2-2	CAWNGANTGELFF
18	TRBV7-9	TRBJ2-6	CASSRGQGAHSGANVLTF
13	TRBV5-1	TRBJ1-2	CASSLDAGYGYTF
12	TRBV7-9	TRBJ1-6	CASNLGDSPLHF
13	TRBV11-1	TRBJ2-7	CASSAQQTYEQYF
16	TRBV24-1	TRBJ2-5	CATSDASGSLQETQYF
16	TRBV2	TRBJ1-5	CASSEGARSPGQPQHF
14	TRBV9	TRBJ2-1	CASSVDGPSGGQIF
16	TRBV7-8	TRBJ1-6	CASSLALDPRTSPLHF
14	TRBV27	TRBJ1-2	CASSLSGANYGYTF
13	TRBV12-3/TRBV12-4	TRBJ2-2	CASNRGGGGELFF
16	TRBV2	TRBJ2-3	CASSEDTSGAPDTQYF
15	TRBV19	TRBJ2-1	CASSSSFGSYNEQFF
17	TRBV5-4	TRBJ2-5	CASSLGWKGLAEETQYF
19	TRBV3-1/TRBV3-2	TRBJ2-3	CASSHAIGLAGVGTDTQYF
15	TRBV2	TRBJ2-7	CASSPIRGNSYEQYF
14	TRBV29-1	TRBJ2-7	CSARSGQGLDEQYF
16	TRBV5-1	TRBJ2-3	CASSFSLALPTDTQYF
17	TRBV4-1	TRBJ2-3	CASSPRSGGAYTDTQYF